The 5 T cell receptor beta chains listed next were all sequenced from one sample in a study of T-cell memory formation after mild COVID-19 (dated by TCRdb to the early 2020s). Library preparation used 5' RACE. Sequenced using an Illumina NovaSeq 6000. TCRdb applied fastp at Q25 and MiXCR to the public reads, then kept only in-frame beta chains. One record per CDR3 amino acid sequence lists the most common genes and DNA. The sample has hundreds of thousands of distinct CDR3 sequences on record, 20% of them singletons. The ten most abundant clones make up 7.5% to 10% of the sample. The specimen was PBMCs or a T cell subset sorted from them (not recorded which). The receptors here all came from an adult woman who had mild COVID-19 (a few samples of this study predate the infection). The sample titles of this study are shuffled in the database, so cell type and time point are left out; the donor was told from shared clones.

The rearrangement links TRBV25-1 to TRBJ1-5; TRBD1 is a possible D gene (6 bases). Germline V CDR1 and CDR2: MGHDK, SYGVNS. This CDR3 is built from 14 residues. Deletions cut 4 bases from V and 6 bases from J, with 13 bases between. The CDR3 coding sequence is TGTGCCAGCAGTGCAATAGGGGGAGGTCAGCCCCAGCATTTT. This encodes CASSAIGGGQPQHF.

This clonotype was counted a few times. The rearrangement joins TRBV7-9 to TRBJ2-5, with a tentative D call TRBD2 (6 bases). This CDR3 comprises 13 residues. Per germline, CDR1 SEHNR and CDR2 FQNEAQ (reference sequence). Deletions cut 8 bases from V and 5 bases from J, with 15 bases between. The CDR3 region is CASRSGASETQYF. The DNA of the CDR3 is TGTGCCAGCCGATCGGGAGCGAGCGAGACCCAGTACTTC. The whole variable domain, filled in from reference TRBV7-9 and TRBJ2-5, reads DTGVSQNPRHKITKRGQNVTFRCDPISEHNRLYWYRQTLGQGPEFLTYFQNEAQLEKSRLLSDRFSAERPKGSFSTLEIQRTEQGDSAMYLCASRSGASETQYFGPGTRLLVL.

This chain uses TRBV5-1 with TRBJ2-7, with a weak D call TRBD2 (5 bases). Germline CDR1 SGHRS, CDR2 YFSETQ. The V and J ends lost 6 bases and 5 bases respectively, with 18 bases between them. This CDR3 has 14 amino acids. The CDR3 sequence is CASTPSRPRDEQYF. The DNA for the CDR3 is TGCGCCAGCACCCCCTCGCGCCCGAGGGACGAGCAGTACTTC. The full variable domain, rest sourced from reference TRBV5-1 and TRBJ2-7, is KAGVTQTPRYLIKTRGQQVTLSCSPISGHRSVSWYQQTPGQGLQFLFEYFSETQRNKGNFPGRFSGRQFSNSRSEMNVSTLELGDSALYLCASTPSRPRDEQYFGPGTRLTVT.

This clonotype has just a few counts. The genes are TRBV4-3 and TRBJ2-7; tentatively, D is TRBD2 (5 bases). Per germline, CDR1 LGHNA and CDR2 YSLEER. The CDR3 covers 17 residues. The ends were cut back, 0 bases at V and 0 bases at J, with 15 bases in the middle. CDR3: CASSQDRAVLSSYEQYF. DNA for the CDR3: TGCGCCAGCAGCCAAGATCGAGCGGTCCTAAGCTCCTACGAGCAGTACTTC.

The chain combines TRBV12-3 or TRBV12-4 with TRBJ2-2; D remains ambiguous. Trimming took 5 bases from V and 0 from J, leaving 7 bases between them. This CDR3 has 14 residues. DNA for the CDR3: TGTGCCAGCAGTCGAAACTCGAACACCGGGGAGCTGTTTTTT. Translating it yields CASSRNSNTGELFF.